This passage covers 20 T cell receptor beta chains from one sample sequenced in a study of beta chain features in type 1 diabetes. As every portion of the isolated RNA was reverse transcribed, the sequencing read expressed TCRB transcripts. Sequencing used immunoSEQ multiplex PCR; TCRdb keeps in-frame clones, though not all of them. Of around 160,000 clones in the sample, approximately 52% were seen once. Sequencing input: Tregs from blood. These receptors were collected from a man between 18 and 29 years old in good health.

The genes are TRBV7-2 and TRBJ2-2; TRBD2 matches at 8 bases. V was clipped by 5 bases and J by 1 base; unmatched bases: 6. Germline V CDR1 and CDR2: SGHTA, FQGNSA. This CDR3 region has 16 residues. The CDR3 DNA reads as TGTGCCAGCAGCCCTCGGGGGGGCGGGAACACCGGGGAGCTGTTTTTT. It encodes CASSPRGGGNTGELFF.

This clone occurred a few times. The rearrangement uses TRBV2 and TRBJ1-2, with D possibly TRBD1 on 5 matching bases. Trimming removed 2 bases from V and 9 bases from J, with 10 bases in between. CDR3 length: 12 residues. The germline V gene encodes CDR1 SNHLY and CDR2 FYNNEI. CDR3 residues: CASSEQGRSYTF. The CDR3 DNA sequence: TGTGCCAGCAGTGAACAGGGTCGGAGCTACACCTTC. The full variable domain, with the rest looked up from reference TRBV2 and TRBJ1-2, is EPEVTQTPSHQVTQMGQEVILRCVPISNHLYFYWYRQILGQKVEFLVSFYNNEISEKSEIFDDQFSVERPDGSNFTLKIRSTKLEDSAMYFCASSEQGRSYTFGSGTRLTVV.

This chain connects TRBV7-2 to TRBJ2-3, with TRBD2 as a possible D gene (5 bases). V lost 6 bases and J 2 bases, leaving 18 bases between the germline ends. The CDR3 covers 16 residues. Germline CDR1 SGHTA, CDR2 FQGNSA. The CDR3 region is CASSSGPTRFTDTQYF. CDR3 DNA sequence: TGTGCCAGCAGTTCTGGCCCTACTAGATTCACAGATACGCAGTATTTT.

This clone came up a few times. The J gene is TRBJ1-1, the V gene TRBV7-9, with a possible D match to TRBD1 (6 bases). V shed 3 bases and J shed 5 bases, with 16 bases lying between them. There are 15 residues in the CDR3. The germline CDR1 and CDR2 sequences are SEHNR and FQNEAQ (reference sequence). For the CDR3, the DNA is TGTGCCAGCAGCTTCCTTAGGGGGATGAGGACTGAAGCTTTCTTT. It codes for CASSFLRGMRTEAFF.

The CDR3 sequence: CASSLVRTSGRNEQFF. The DNA of the CDR3 is TGCGCCAGCAGCTTGGTACGGACTAGCGGGCGGAATGAGCAGTTCTTC. The chain is built from TRBV5-1 and TRBJ2-1; the match to TRBD2 covers 11 bases. The CDR3 runs 16 residues. J lost 7 bases, V lost 0 bases, and 6 bases had no gene match. Germline assignment: CDR1 SGHRS and CDR2 YFSETQ.

The chain joins TRBV5-1 to TRBJ2-5, with D possibly matching TRBD2 (6 bases). The CDR3 is 14 residues long. Looked up from germline, CDR1 is SGHRS and CDR2 is YFSETQ. Trimming left V 2 bases short and J 4 bases short, with 12 bases between. CDR3 nucleotides: TGCGCCAGCAGCTTTGCGTGGGGAGGAGAGACCCAGTACTTC. This codes for CASSFAWGGETQYF.

The rearrangement joins TRBV5-1 to TRBJ2-2; TRBD2 might be the D (6 bases). From germline, CDR1 is SGHRS and CDR2 YFSETQ. Trimming stripped 2 bases from V and 4 bases from J, with 12 bases between. The CDR3 is made up of 15 amino acids. CDR3 sequence: CASSLTVGGTGELFF. The CDR3 bases are TGCGCCAGCAGCTTAACGGTGGGGGGCACCGGGGAGCTGTTTTTT.

The chain has TRBV7-2 and TRBJ1-1, with D hard to call. V gave up 5 bases and J gave up 11 bases, with 12 bases separating them. This CDR3 has 11 residues. Germline V gives CDR1 SGHTA, CDR2 FQGNSA. The CDR3, as DNA: TGTGCCAGCAGCCCAGCGTCTGGTGCTTTCTTT. It encodes CASSPASGAFF.

The rearrangement links TRBV4-2 to TRBJ1-6, with 8 bases aligning to TRBD1. V lost 2 bases to trimming and J lost 5 bases; unmatched junction nucleotides: 17. Germline V gene data show CDR1 as LGHNA and CDR2 as YNFKEQ. This CDR3 spans 20 amino acids. The CDR3 sequence: CASSQTPPRTGRKHNSPLHF. DNA for the CDR3: TGTGCCAGCAGCCAAACCCCCCCGAGGACAGGGAGGAAACATAATTCACCCCTCCACTTT.

The genes are TRBV7-6 and TRBJ2-7, with D uncertain. The V end was cut by 1 base, the J end by 3 bases, with 13 bases between. The CDR3 is 15 amino acids. Germline values: CDR1 SGHVS, CDR2 FNYEAQ. CDR3 protein: CASSLDSGIHYEQYF. The CDR3 coding sequence is TGTGCCAGCAGCTTAGATTCGGGTATCCACTACGAGCAGTACTTC.

The chain has TRBV4-1 and TRBJ2-4; weak D call: TRBD1 (6 bases). This CDR3 is built from 14 residues. With 4 bases removed from V and 6 bases from J, the gap between germline ends came to 13 bases. Germline V gene data show CDR1 as MGHRA and CDR2 as YSYEKL. This CDR3 reads CASSPPDRTNIQYF. The DNA for the CDR3 is TGCGCCAGCAGCCCACCGGACAGAACAAACATTCAGTACTTC.

The genes are TRBV4-1 and TRBJ1-1, with D maybe TRBD1 (5 bases). CDR3 length: 16 amino acids. The V end was cut by 6 bases, the J end by 1 base, with 18 bases between. In germline, CDR1 is MGHRA, CDR2 YSYEKL. The CDR3 spells CASSTPPGLPNTEAFF. The CDR3 nucleotides are TGCGCCAGCAGTACTCCTCCGGGACTCCCGAACACTGAAGCTTTCTTT.

The chain is built from TRBV7-9 and TRBJ1-6; the D gene is possibly TRBD1 (6 bases). With 5 bases removed from V and 6 bases from J, the gap between germline ends came to 14 bases. CDR3 length: 15 amino acids. Germline V gives CDR1 SEHNR, CDR2 FQNEAQ (reference sequence). CDR3 protein: CASSPGDTLNSPLHF. The DNA for the CDR3 is TGTGCCAGCAGCCCTGGGGACACCCTTAATTCACCCCTCCACTTT.

This clone showed up just a few times. This chain links TRBV7-9 with TRBJ1-1, with a tentative D call TRBD1 (6 bases). Germline values: CDR1 SEHNR, CDR2 FQNEAQ (reference sequence). V lost 3 bases and J lost 0, with 14 bases in between. The CDR3 totals 16 residues. The CDR3, as DNA: TGTGCCAGCAGCTTTCCACTTGGACAGATGAACACTGAAGCTTTCTTT. The encoded protein is CASSFPLGQMNTEAFF.

The chain links TRBV6-6 to TRBJ1-1; no clear D gene. The germline V and J ends were trimmed by 6 bases and 1 base, with 12 bases remaining between them. CDR1 MNHNY and CDR2 SVGAGI come from the germline V gene (reference sequence). The CDR3 covers 14 residues. The DNA for the CDR3 is TGTGCCAGCAGAGTGCTCCTAGGGAACACTGAAGCTTTCTTT. Translating gives CASRVLLGNTEAFF.

This clone showed up just once. This chain joins TRBV28 and TRBJ1-2; 7 nucleotides agree with TRBD1. The CDR3 is made up of 14 amino acids. Trimming removed 8 bases from V and 0 bases from J; junction bases left unmatched: 6. The V gene's germline CDR1 is MDHEN and CDR2 SYDVKM. This CDR3 is CASAAGGANYGYTF. CDR3 DNA sequence: TGTGCCAGCGCAGCAGGGGGAGCTAACTATGGCTACACCTTC.

This clone showed up just a few times. The genes are TRBV19 and TRBJ2-1; 11 positions agree with TRBD2. V shed 10 bases, J shed 1 base, and the junction held 12 bases outside the gene matches. This CDR3 is built from 17 residues. The V gene's germline CDR1 is LNHDA and CDR2 SQIVND (reference sequence). CDR3 coding DNA: TGTGCCACAAGCTATAGCGGGGGGGCACGATCCTACAATGAGCAGTTCTTC. It codes for CATSYSGGARSYNEQFF.

This chain connects TRBV7-3 to TRBJ1-6; D call uncertain. Deletions cut 5 bases from V and 7 bases from J, with 9 bases between. Germline V lookup: CDR1 SGHTA, CDR2 FQGTGA. The CDR3 is made up of 13 amino acids. CDR3 DNA sequence: TGTGCCAGCAGCCTGGGCATCAATTCACCCCTCCACTTT. Protein sequence: CASSLGINSPLHF.

The rearrangement links TRBV6-1 to TRBJ2-4; TRBD1 matches 7 bases. This CDR3 is 15 amino acids long. With V trimmed by 5 bases and J by 2 bases, 6 bases remained unmatched. CDR1 and CDR2 from the germline V gene are MNHNS and SASEGT. Here the CDR3 reads CASSRQGSPKNIQYF. The CDR3 coding sequence is TGTGCCAGCAGTAGACAGGGTTCACCCAAAAACATTCAGTACTTC.

The chain recombines TRBV9 with TRBJ1-6, with TRBD1 matching over 7 bases. The trim removed 2 bases at V and 8 bases at J, leaving 7 bases unmatched. Germline V lookup: CDR1 SGDLS, CDR2 YYNGEE. The CDR3 is 15 amino acids. The CDR3, as DNA: TGTGCCAGCAGCGTGGGGGACAGATTGTATTCACCCCTCCACTTT. This codes for CASSVGDRLYSPLHF.